Detailed here is one T cell receptor beta chain. The junction does not match germline at one end; this may be a read error. A J-beta primer mix and a sample-barcoded 5' primer were used in a second PCR of about 7 to 12 cycles. Per-sample output comprised a minimum of 3 million paired-end reads containing CDR3. TCRdb used MiXCR to reprocess the 5' RACE reads, holding one entry per CDR3 protein. Counted here are 630,000 or so distinct CDR3 sequences, about 30% occurring once; the ten biggest clones make up 15% to 17%. This specimen belongs to a study of blood T cells in healthy people across ages. Study-wide context: About one barcoded TCR beta cDNA was captured per two T cells.

The receptor was derived from a woman of 80 years or more in good health. The sequenced sample consisted of blood.

The CDR3 nucleotides read TGTGCCGGCAGTTACAGGACAGGGATGATTAACACTGAGGCTTTCTTT. Amino acid sequence: CAGSYRTGMINTEAFF. The chain combines TRBV6-2 or TRBV6-3 with TRBJ1-1; 8 nucleotides line up with TRBD1. Germline-derived CDR1 and CDR2 are MNHEY and SVGEGT. The CDR3 consists of 16 residues.